The entry below describes one TCR beta chain. The source of the sample is a study of brain T cells in children with intractable seizures. Surgery cases with the highest brain T cell transcript signatures were chosen for sequencing. Before surgery, patients took at least one anti-epileptic drug. Sequencing used immunoSEQ multiplex PCR; TCRdb keeps in-frame clones, though not all of them. This sample has around 44,000 clones; 75% to 95% occur once, and the top ten carry about 6%. The germline gives CDR1 SGDLS, CDR2 YYNGEE. This CDR3 has 15 amino acids. Trimming removed 4 bases from V and 3 bases from J, with 16 bases in between.

The chain employs TRBV9 and TRBJ2-5; tentative D call: TRBD2 (5 bases). The clonotype comes from a girl aged 2 to 10 with tuberous sclerosis and intractable seizures. Sequencing was performed on peripheral blood, taken at surgery. For the CDR3, the DNA is TGTGCCAGCAGCTCGAAGCGGTCAGCAAAAGAGACCCAGTACTTC. Residues: CASSSKRSAKETQYF.